These 19 T cell receptor beta chains share one sample of origin, sequenced in a study of response to subunit inactivated influenza vaccine (dated by TCRdb to the late 2010s). Receptors were amplified or captured by RT-PCR. Sequencing was carried out with an Illumina HiSeq 2500. TCRdb redid the processing of the public reads, applying fastp at Q25 and MiXCR, and retained in-frame beta chains. Rows merge per CDR3 protein into single entries with the most common DNA and genes. This sample is represented by approximately 480,000 distinct CDR3 sequences; approximately 11% of them were singletons. The ten largest clones take up about an eighth of the sample. What the time point label conveys for this sample: around 45 days after influenza vaccine administration. The sequencing here drew on PBMCs from blood, taken roughly 48 days after vaccination. These receptors were collected from a man aged 50 to 60 who received an inactivated influenza vaccine. Donor details come from another sample of the same person, matched by shared clones.

This clonotype showed up many times. The chain employs TRBV6-5 and TRBJ2-7; 10 nucleotides align to TRBD2. The CDR3 runs to 16 residues. CDR1 and CDR2 (germline): MNHEY, SVGAGI. After removal of 5 bases from V and 2 bases from J, the junction contained 9 bases not matched to a gene. In DNA, the CDR3 is TGTGCCAGCAGTAACCTAGCGGGAGCCCCACCCTACGAGCAGTACTTC. This encodes CASSNLAGAPPYEQYF.

With regard to this clonotype: Given a much more abundant clone one base away, this may be a read error. The CDR3 DNA follows: TGTGCCAGCAGTACAGGATACAATCAGCCCCAGCATTTT. As protein: CASSTGYNQPQHF. The chain recombines TRBV12-3 or TRBV12-4 with TRBJ1-5; TRBD1 is a possible D gene (5 bases). V was pared by 5 bases and J by 3 bases, with 8 bases between. This CDR3 has 13 residues.

This sequence joins TRBV5-5 and TRBJ2-1; 12 bases map to TRBD2. Germline V CDR1 and CDR2: SGHKS, YYEKEE (reference sequence). After removal of 4 bases from V and 4 bases from J, the junction contained 6 bases not matched to a gene. The CDR3 consists of 16 residues. The CDR3 DNA sequence: TGTGCCAGCAGCACTAGCGGGAGGTTCTGGTACAATGAGCAGTTCTTC. Translated: CASSTSGRFWYNEQFF.

CDR3 protein: CASSQGIASSYEQYF. CDR3 in DNA: TGCGCCAGCAGCCAAGGTATCGCTAGCTCCTACGAGCAGTACTTC. The chain combines TRBV4-3 with TRBJ2-7; D remains unclear. The germline gives CDR1 LGHNA, CDR2 YSLEER. V was cut by 1 base and J by 0 bases, with 10 bases left in between. The CDR3 contains 15 residues.

In nucleotides, the CDR3 is TGTGCCAGCAGGGGAGGGACAGCATCCTACGAGCAGTACTTC. As protein: CASRGGTASYEQYF. The genes are TRBV2 and TRBJ2-7; D tentatively reads TRBD1 or TRBD2 (7 bases each). The germline V gene encodes CDR1 SNHLY and CDR2 FYNNEI. The CDR3 has 14 amino acids. Trimming cost V 6 bases and J 1 base, with 13 bases left between them.

The V and J genes are TRBV3-1 and TRBJ1-6; TRBD1 matches 7 bases. Per the germline V gene, CDR1 is LGHDT and CDR2 is YNNKEL (reference sequence). The CDR3 totals 14 residues. V lost 4 bases to trimming and J lost 6 bases; unmatched junction nucleotides: 3. This chain's CDR3 is CASSPGTVNSPLHF. The DNA for the CDR3 is TGTGCCAGCAGCCCGGGGACAGTTAATTCACCCCTCCACTTT.

This chain joins TRBV6-2 or TRBV6-3 and TRBJ1-5; D gene unclear. In germline, CDR1 is MNHEY, CDR2 SVGEGT. The CDR3 runs 14 residues. V lost 3 bases to trimming and J lost 6 bases, with 12 bases between them. CDR3 sequence: CASSYPSNRQPQHF. Here the CDR3 DNA reads TGTGCCAGCAGTTATCCTAGCAACCGTCAGCCCCAGCATTTT.

In its sample, this clonotype was seen many times. The V gene is TRBV12-3 or TRBV12-4, the J gene TRBJ2-5; a possible D gene is TRBD2 (6 bases). The germline V and J ends were trimmed by 6 bases and 5 bases, with 13 bases remaining between them. The CDR3 is made up of 13 amino acids. The CDR3 DNA sequence: TGTGCCAGCAGGTCGGGGGTTACGGAGACCCAGTACTTC. It specifies CASRSGVTETQYF.

The genes are TRBV5-6 and TRBJ2-1, with D possibly matching TRBD2 (7 bases). This CDR3 comprises 12 residues. V was trimmed by 4 bases and J by 15 bases, leaving 17 bases between them. Germline lookup yields CDR1 SGHDT and CDR2 YYEEEE. The DNA of the CDR3 is TGTGCCAGCAGCCCACGTACGGGGGGCCGGTTCTTC. It yields the protein CASSPRTGGRFF.

This clonotype was detected many times. V gene TRBV24-1 combines with J gene TRBJ1-2; TRBD1 matches 8 bases. Unmatched junction bases numbered 2, after V lost 6 bases and J lost 3 bases. The CDR3 is 13 residues long. The V gene's germline CDR1 is KGHDR and CDR2 SFDVKD. The CDR3 nucleotides read TGTGCCACCAGTACGGGACAGGACTATGGCTACACCTTC. Its protein product is CATSTGQDYGYTF.

This clonotype was seen at least ten times. The rearrangement uses TRBV9 and TRBJ2-7, with TRBD2 as a possible D gene (5 bases). The CDR3 has 15 residues. Between the trimmed V and J ends, which lost 4 bases and 2 bases, there was a span of 16 bases. The germline V gene encodes CDR1 SGDLS and CDR2 YYNGEE. CDR3 in DNA: TGTGCCAGCAGCCCCTTGGAGAGGGCCCCCTACGAGCAGTACTTC. Translated, it gives CASSPLERAPYEQYF.

This clonotype was counted ten times or more. The V call is TRBV25-1, the J call TRBJ2-5; D is undetermined. V was pared by 7 bases and J by 5 bases, with 2 bases between. This CDR3 comprises 9 residues. Germline values: CDR1 MGHDK, CDR2 SYGVNS. The CDR3 loop is CASKETQYF. Written as DNA, the CDR3 is TGTGCCAGCAAGGAGACCCAGTACTTC.

The chain links TRBV4-3 to TRBJ2-1, with TRBD1 identical over 7 bases. The CDR3 spans 16 residues. CDR1 LGHNA and CDR2 YSLEER come from the germline V gene. The V gene end was trimmed by 2 bases and the J gene end by 9 bases; junction bases not matched to a gene: 13. The CDR3 DNA sequence: TGCGCCAGCAGCCAATTGCCTGCCCAGGGGGTCAGTGAGCAGTTCTTC. It yields the protein CASSQLPAQGVSEQFF.

This clonotype was observed a handful of times. The chain couples TRBV5-1 to TRBJ2-7, with TRBD1 matching over 9 bases. CDR1 and CDR2 (germline): SGHRS, YFSETQ. V lost 4 bases and J lost 3; bases outside the gene matches: 11. The CDR3 is 16 residues long. CDR3 nucleotides: TGCGCCAGCAGCCTATGGGACAGGGCCCGGAACTACGAGCAGTACTTC. It specifies CASSLWDRARNYEQYF. Supplemented by reference TRBV5-1 and TRBJ2-7, the full variable domain reads KAGVTQTPRYLIKTRGQQVTLSCSPISGHRSVSWYQQTPGQGLQFLFEYFSETQRNKGNFPGRFSGRQFSNSRSEMNVSTLELGDSALYLCASSLWDRARNYEQYFGPGTRLTVT.

J is TRBJ2-7 and V is TRBV7-2; the D is unclear. This CDR3 region has 15 residues. The germline gives CDR1 SGHTA, CDR2 FQGNSA. V lost 2 bases and J 1 base, leaving 12 bases between the germline ends. The CDR3, as DNA: TGTGCCAGCAGCTTAAGAGACACACGATCCTACGAGCAGTACTTC. Its protein product is CASSLRDTRSYEQYF.

Note on this clonotype: A read error is possible here, since a much larger clone lies one base away. The rearrangement links TRBV5-1 to TRBJ1-1, with 10 bases lining up with TRBD1. The V gene's germline CDR1 is SGHRS and CDR2 YFSETQ. This CDR3 spans 15 amino acids. For the CDR3, the DNA is TGCGCCAGCAGCCAATGGACAGGGGGGAACAATGAAGCTTTCTTT. It is translated as CASSQWTGGNNEAFF.

This clonotype was seen many times. The rearrangement uses TRBV5-1 and TRBJ2-2; 14 bases align to TRBD2. Germline CDR1 SGHRS, CDR2 YFSETQ. With V trimmed by 4 bases and J by 5 bases, 4 bases remained unmatched. The CDR3 runs to 16 residues. CDR3 protein: CASSAGLAGDTGELFF. In nucleotides, the CDR3 is TGCGCCAGCAGCGCGGGACTAGCGGGAGATACCGGGGAGCTGTTTTTT. The full variable domain, with the rest looked up from reference TRBV5-1 and TRBJ2-2, is KAGVTQTPRYLIKTRGQQVTLSCSPISGHRSVSWYQQTPGQGLQFLFEYFSETQRNKGNFPGRFSGRQFSNSRSEMNVSTLELGDSALYLCASSAGLAGDTGELFFGEGSRLTVL.

This clonotype was picked up a small number of times. The chain carries TRBV29-1 and TRBJ1-4; 10 nucleotides line up with TRBD1. This CDR3 contains 13 residues. V was pared by 5 bases and J by 7 bases, with 4 bases of the junction left unmatched. The germline V gene has CDR1 SQVTM and CDR2 ANQGSEA. CDR3 sequence (DNA): TGCAGCGTTAGCCGGGACAGGGGTGAAAAACTGTTTTTT. Protein product: CSVSRDRGEKLFF.

This clonotype was counted a few times. The genes are TRBV12-3 or TRBV12-4 and TRBJ2-2, with 11 nucleotides matching TRBD1. The junction had 7 bases not matched to a gene; V was cut back by 7 bases and J by 3 bases. The CDR3 sequence is 16 residues long. In DNA form, the CDR3 reads TGTGCCAGCACAGGACAGGGGGCTGTGGACACCGGGGAGCTGTTTTTT. Protein sequence: CASTGQGAVDTGELFF.